This T cell receptor (beta chain) was captured by sequencing in a study of response to subunit inactivated influenza vaccine. In TCRdb, the RT-PCR reads were re-called with MiXCR into one record per CDR3 protein. The sample has around 500,000 distinct CDR3 sequences; roughly 11% are singletons. This clonotype was observed a few times. Trimming stripped 4 bases from V and 0 bases from J, with 14 bases between. CDR1 SGHDT and CDR2 YYEEEE come from the germline V gene. This CDR3 region has 15 residues. The genes are TRBV5-6 and TRBJ2-7, with D possibly TRBD1 on 6 matching bases. The sample consisted of PBMCs from blood, taken roughly 46 days after vaccination. The source is a man aged 45 to 65 who received an inactivated influenza vaccine. CDR3 DNA: TGTGCCAGCAGCGGGACACTCAGGAGCTCCTACGAGCAGTACTTC. Protein product: CASSGTLRSSYEQYF.